This TCR beta chain was sequenced during a study of blood T cell repertoires in COVID-19. Per the germline V gene, CDR1 is SGHDT and CDR2 is YYEEEE. This CDR3 spans 17 amino acids. After removal of 0 bases from V and 7 bases from J, the junction contained 12 bases not matched to a gene. Only in-frame clones appear in the TCRdb table, and some are missing; sequencing was by immunoSEQ multiplex PCR. The sample lists about 350,000 clones; almost 90% were seen once. The cohort comprised adults aged 18 to 89 years residing in approximately 25 US areas. The specimen sequenced was PBMCs or T cells enriched from blood (not recorded which). This TCR was sampled from a woman aged 25-40 years who had been exposed to COVID-19. The chain employs TRBV5-6 and TRBJ1-4; 7 positions match TRBD1. This CDR3 is CASSLADLTGRSEKLFF. CDR3 nucleotide sequence: TGTGCCAGCAGCTTGGCCGATTTGACAGGGCGAAGTGAAAAACTGTTTTTT.